The rows below give T cell receptor beta chains drawn from one sample of a study of OX40 agonist ivuxolimab in advanced cancers. TCRdb's table, derived via immunoSEQ multiplex PCR, lists solely in-frame clones and lacks some. Of under 50,000 clones in the sample, 65% to 85% were seen once. The sample here was CD4+ or CD8+ T cells sorted from blood, taken in a trial of the OX40 agonist ivuxolimab. These receptors all come from an adult with an advanced solid tumor such as melanoma, head and neck, liver or kidney cancer. Both conserved end residues are part of each CDR3. Each record gives: D gene, clone size, J gene, V gene, CDR3 protein, CDR3 DNA. D genes are given only for firm matches. Only part of the rows carry a size: once, few, many, or a class if the clone is expanded.

D gene: TRBD1; clone size: -; J gene: TRBJ1-2; V gene: TRBV7-9; CDR3 protein: CATNRGDYGYTF; CDR3 DNA: TGTGCCACCAACAGGGGAGACTATGGCTACACCTTC
D gene: -; clone size: few; J gene: TRBJ1-6; V gene: TRBV30; CDR3 protein: CAWRGGQGRTYNSPLHF; CDR3 DNA: TGTGCCTGGAGGGGGGGGCAAGGTAGAACCTATAATTCACCCCTCCACTTT
D gene: TRBD1; clone size: few; J gene: TRBJ1-2; V gene: TRBV9; CDR3 protein: CASTQGGRTYSYGYTF; CDR3 DNA: TGTGCCAGCACCCAAGGGGGCCGGACCTATAGCTATGGCTACACCTTC
D gene: -; clone size: -; J gene: TRBJ1-1; V gene: TRBV5-1; CDR3 protein: CASSLVLGGYMNTEAFF; CDR3 DNA: TGCGCCAGCAGCTTGGTCCTAGGTGGGTATATGAACACTGAAGCTTTCTTT
D gene: -; clone size: -; J gene: TRBJ2-1; V gene: TRBV7-3; CDR3 protein: CASSSVGGNEQFF; CDR3 DNA: TGTGCCAGCAGCTCAGTGGGGGGTAATGAGCAGTTCTTC
D gene: -; clone size: -; J gene: TRBJ1-1; V gene: TRBV28; CDR3 protein: CASWSRIAEAFF; CDR3 DNA: TGTGCCAGCTGGTCGAGGATCGCTGAAGCTTTCTTT
D gene: -; clone size: -; J gene: TRBJ1-2; V gene: TRBV6-5; CDR3 protein: CASSSRWGYTF; CDR3 DNA: TGTGCCAGCAGTTCCAGGTGGGGCTACACCTTC
D gene: -; clone size: -; J gene: TRBJ2-7; V gene: TRBV5-4; CDR3 protein: CASSFGGWAYEQYF; CDR3 DNA: TGTGCCAGCAGCTTCGGAGGCTGGGCGTACGAGCAGTACTTC
D gene: -; clone size: -; J gene: TRBJ2-7; V gene: TRBV7-8; CDR3 protein: CASSFWGGGDSYEQYF; CDR3 DNA: TGTGCCAGCAGCTTTTGGGGAGGGGGCGACTCCTACGAGCAGTACTTC
D gene: -; clone size: -; J gene: TRBJ1-1; V gene: TRBV18; CDR3 protein: CASSPVGKNTEAFF; CDR3 DNA: TGTGCCAGCTCACCAGTGGGGAAGAACACTGAAGCTTTCTTT
D gene: -; clone size: -; J gene: TRBJ2-7; V gene: TRBV4-1; CDR3 protein: CASSLGPDGSYEQYF; CDR3 DNA: TGCGCCAGCAGCCTTGGCCCGGATGGGTCCTACGAGCAGTACTTC
D gene: TRBD1; clone size: -; J gene: TRBJ1-3; V gene: TRBV23-1; CDR3 protein: CATVTGAFSGNTIYF; CDR3 DNA: TGCGCCACCGTGACAGGGGCCTTCTCTGGAAACACCATATATTTT
D gene: -; clone size: -; J gene: TRBJ2-3; V gene: TRBV7-3; CDR3 protein: CASSFLGTDTQYF; CDR3 DNA: TGTGCCAGCAGCTTTTTGGGCACAGATACGCAGTATTTT
D gene: -; clone size: -; J gene: TRBJ1-2; V gene: TRBV5-1; CDR3 protein: CASSPDIYYGYTF; CDR3 DNA: TGCGCCAGCAGCCCGGACATATACTATGGCTACACCTTC